Listed below are T cell receptor beta chains from one sample, sequenced in a study of cytomegalovirus exposure and HLA in healthy donors. Repertoires were generated with immunoSEQ multiplex PCR, while TCRdb's copy carries only in-frame clones and drops some. The repertoire includes around 170,000 clones, approximately 79% of them detected once, and roughly 6% sits in the top ten. Input material: PBMCs. These receptors originate from a middle-aged man in good health and CMV-seropositive. The CDR3 runs from the conserved cysteine through the conserved F or W. The order of the fields is clone size, J gene, D gene, V gene, CDR3 protein, CDR3 DNA. D genes are given only for firm matches. Rows give clone size only sometimes, using once, few, many, or a class for an expanded clone.

>-|TRBJ1-2|-|TRBV19
CASSPMGGISGYTF
TGTGCCAGTAGTCCCATGGGAGGGATTAGTGGCTACACCTTC
>-|TRBJ1-1|-|TRBV19
CASTGVPMNTEAFF
TGTGCCAGTACCGGGGTTCCCATGAACACTGAAGCTTTCTTT
>-|TRBJ2-7|TRBD2|TRBV5-4
CASSGEGGLYEQYF
TGTGCCAGCAGCGGAGAGGGAGGGCTCTACGAGCAGTACTTC
>-|TRBJ2-7|TRBD1|TRBV9
CASSIRDRVSEQYF
TGTGCCAGCAGCATCCGGGACAGGGTCTCCGAGCAGTACTTC
>-|TRBJ1-3|-|TRBV5-1
CASSLDRVGNTIYF
TGCGCCAGCAGCTTGGACAGGGTTGGAAACACCATATATTTT
>-|TRBJ2-7|TRBD1|TRBV7-6
CASSFQGAGEQYF
TGTGCCAGCAGCTTTCAGGGGGCGGGAGAGCAGTACTTC
>-|TRBJ1-4|-|TRBV11-2
CASSLRSGENEKLFF
TGTGCCAGCAGCTTAAGAAGCGGGGAGAATGAAAAACTGTTTTTT
>once|TRBJ2-1|-|TRBV10-3
CATTDRNNEQFF
TGTGCCACCACCGACAGGAACAATGAGCAGTTCTTC
>-|TRBJ1-6|TRBD1|TRBV7-2
CASSPQGATYNSPLHF
TGTGCCAGCAGCCCACAGGGGGCAACCTATAATTCACCCCTCCACTTT
>-|TRBJ1-4|-|TRBV4-3
CASSQDLRAEKLFF
TGCGCCAGCAGCCAAGATTTGAGGGCTGAAAAACTGTTTTTT
>-|TRBJ2-4|TRBD1|TRBV2
CAIRQGADIQYF
TGTGCCATCCGACAGGGGGCAGACATTCAGTACTTC
>-|TRBJ2-3|-|TRBV27
CASSRGPRTDTQYF
TGTGCCAGCAGCAGGGGTCCTCGAACAGATACGCAGTATTTT
>-|TRBJ2-3|TRBD2|TRBV7-3
CASSHSGGQDTQYF
TGTGCCAGCAGCCATAGCGGGGGGCAGGATACGCAGTATTTT
>-|TRBJ2-1|TRBD2|TRBV7-3
CASSSSGGSYNEQFF
TGTGCCAGCAGCTCGAGCGGGGGCTCCTACAATGAGCAGTTCTTC
>-|TRBJ1-5|TRBD1|TRBV7-6
CASSLGQGAVSQHF
TGTGCCAGCAGCTTAGGGCAGGGGGCCGTGTCCCAGCATTTT
>few|TRBJ1-2|TRBD1|TRBV7-8
CASSFRPFRTGDYGYTF
TGTGCCAGCAGCTTCCGGCCCTTTAGGACAGGGGACTATGGCTACACCTTC
>-|TRBJ1-4|-|TRBV4-3
CASSQEGQGSEKLFF
TGCGCCAGCAGCCAAGAAGGGCAGGGAAGTGAAAAACTGTTTTTT
>-|TRBJ1-2|-|TRBV9
CASSDTSGVSGYTF
TGTGCCAGCAGCGATACCTCAGGGGTTAGTGGCTACACCTTC
>-|TRBJ2-7|TRBD1|TRBV5-1
CASSLLDRDYEQYF
TGCGCCAGCAGCTTATTGGACAGGGACTACGAGCAGTACTTC
>once|TRBJ2-3|-|TRBV7-9
CASSLAALAGISTDTQYF
TGTGCCAGCAGCTTAGCGGCCCTAGCCGGCATTAGCACAGATACGCAGTATTTT